The clone carrying this TCR beta chain was recorded once. Its matching antigen is unknown. This may be a read error: a much more frequent sequence differs by one nucleotide. Stated time point: patch test 2, 6 weeks after DPC sensitization. Indicated treatment: therapeutic diphenylcyclopropenone sensitization with weekly scalp DPC. This specimen comes from a study of human T cells and chemical hapten exposure. The study, taken as a whole, reports: As the donors had alopecia, their immune response may differ from healthy people's.

Per the original data handling: Ranging from roughly 23,224 to 700,000, TCR counts per sample had a median value of around 100,000. TCRdb re-called the RACE reads with MiXCR, one entry per CDR3 protein. The V and J calls come from TCRdb's annotation, not from the publication. This sample has around 69,000 distinct CDR3 sequences; roughly 8.5% occur once, and the top ten carry about 3.5%. CDR1 and CDR2 from the germline V gene are DFQATT and SNEGSKA (reference sequence). CDR3 size: 15 residues. This TCR derives from a woman in her forties or fifties with alopecia areata. Some clones in this sample may be carry-over from other donors' samples. The sequencing used whole blood, collected in connection with sensitization to the hapten diphenylcyclopropenone (DPC). This chain joins TRBV20-1 and TRBJ1-3; D perhaps matches TRBD1 (6 bases). The CDR3 nucleotides are TGCAGTGCTAGAAGGCTCCAGGGGCCTGGAATCACCATATATTTT. Residues: CSARRLQGPGITIYF.